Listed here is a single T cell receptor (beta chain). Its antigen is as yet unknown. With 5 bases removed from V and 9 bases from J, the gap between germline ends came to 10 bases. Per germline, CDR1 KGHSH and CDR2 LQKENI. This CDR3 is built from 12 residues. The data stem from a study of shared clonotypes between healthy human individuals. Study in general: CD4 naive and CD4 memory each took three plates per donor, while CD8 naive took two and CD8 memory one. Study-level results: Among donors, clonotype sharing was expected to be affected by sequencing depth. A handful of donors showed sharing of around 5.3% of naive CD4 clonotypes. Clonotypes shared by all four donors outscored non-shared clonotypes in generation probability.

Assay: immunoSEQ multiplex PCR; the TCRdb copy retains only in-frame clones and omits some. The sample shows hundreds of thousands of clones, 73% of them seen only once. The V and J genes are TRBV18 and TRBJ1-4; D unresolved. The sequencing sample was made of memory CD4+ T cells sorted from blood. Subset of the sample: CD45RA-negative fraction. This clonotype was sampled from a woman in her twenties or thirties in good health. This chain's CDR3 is CASSGAEKKLFF. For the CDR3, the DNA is TGTGCCAGCTCAGGAGCAGAAAAAAAACTGTTTTTT.